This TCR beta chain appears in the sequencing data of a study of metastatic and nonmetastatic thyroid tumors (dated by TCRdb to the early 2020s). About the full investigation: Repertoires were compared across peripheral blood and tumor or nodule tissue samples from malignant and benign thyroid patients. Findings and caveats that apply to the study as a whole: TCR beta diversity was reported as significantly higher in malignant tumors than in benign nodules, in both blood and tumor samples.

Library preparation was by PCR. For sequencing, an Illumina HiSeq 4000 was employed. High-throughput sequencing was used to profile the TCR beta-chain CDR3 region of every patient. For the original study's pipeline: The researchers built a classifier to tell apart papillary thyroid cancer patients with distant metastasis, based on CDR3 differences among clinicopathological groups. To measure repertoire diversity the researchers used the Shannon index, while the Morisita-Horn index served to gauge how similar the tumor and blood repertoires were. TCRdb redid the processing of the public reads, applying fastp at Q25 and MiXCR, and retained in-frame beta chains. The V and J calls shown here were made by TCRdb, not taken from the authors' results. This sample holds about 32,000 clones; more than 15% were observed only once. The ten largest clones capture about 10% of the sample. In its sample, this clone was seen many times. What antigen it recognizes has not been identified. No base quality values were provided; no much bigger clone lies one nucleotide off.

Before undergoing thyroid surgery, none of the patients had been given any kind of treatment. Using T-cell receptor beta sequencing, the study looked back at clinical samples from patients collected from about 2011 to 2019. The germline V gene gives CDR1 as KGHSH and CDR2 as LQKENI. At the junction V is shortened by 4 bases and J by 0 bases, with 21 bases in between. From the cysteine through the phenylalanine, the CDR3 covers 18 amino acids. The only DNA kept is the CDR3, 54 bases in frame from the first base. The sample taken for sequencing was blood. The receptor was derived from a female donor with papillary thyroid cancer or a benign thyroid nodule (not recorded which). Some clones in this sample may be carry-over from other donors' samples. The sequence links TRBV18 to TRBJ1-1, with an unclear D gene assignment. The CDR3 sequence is CASSRPDLLERMNTEAFF. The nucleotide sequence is TGTGCCAGCTCACGCCCGGACCTCCTCGAGAGGATGAACACTGAAGCTTTCTTT.